This T cell receptor (beta chain) was identified in a study of beta chain features in type 1 diabetes. This clone has just a few counts. Its antigen is undetermined. Germline lookup yields CDR1 ENHRY and CDR2 SYGVKD. This CDR3 spans 16 amino acids. The ends were cut back, 3 bases at V and 7 bases at J, with 19 bases in the middle. Findings and limits, study-wide: A greater similarity of naive, central memory and Treg TCRB repertoires was seen among patients than among healthy donors. Junctions at VDJ sites from type 1 diabetes patients had fewer insertions and more deletions. People with Type 1 diabetes carried modestly yet significantly shorter TCRB CDR3s in all four CD4+ subsets.

Investigators reverse transcribed all isolated RNA, so they sequenced expressed TCRB transcripts. Assay used: immunoSEQ multiplex PCR; TCRdb lists only in-frame clones, some missing. The sample holds 160,000 or so clones, 8.5% to 14% seen once. The source of this sequence is a man between 18 and 29 years old in good health. Input material: central memory CD4+ T cells from blood. The chain joins TRBV10-3 to TRBJ2-1; possible D gene TRBD2, 5 bases. In DNA form, the CDR3 reads TGTGCCATCAGTGATCCGGGCGGGCGCTCCACAAATGAGCAGTTCTTC. Encoded protein: CAISDPGGRSTNEQFF.